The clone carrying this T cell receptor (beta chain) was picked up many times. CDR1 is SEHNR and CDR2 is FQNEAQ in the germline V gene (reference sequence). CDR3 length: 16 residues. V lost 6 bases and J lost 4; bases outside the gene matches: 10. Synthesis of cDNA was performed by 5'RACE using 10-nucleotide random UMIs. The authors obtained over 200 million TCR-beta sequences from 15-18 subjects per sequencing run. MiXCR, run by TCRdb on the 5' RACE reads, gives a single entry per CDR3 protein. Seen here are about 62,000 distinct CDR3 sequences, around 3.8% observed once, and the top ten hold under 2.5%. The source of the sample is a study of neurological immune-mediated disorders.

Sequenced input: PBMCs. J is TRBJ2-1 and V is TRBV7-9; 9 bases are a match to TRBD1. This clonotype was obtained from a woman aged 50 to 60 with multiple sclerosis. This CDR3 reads CASSPHRDRAYNEQFF. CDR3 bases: TGTGCCAGCAGTCCCCACCGGGACAGGGCGTACAATGAGCAGTTCTTC.